This T cell receptor beta chain is from a study of blood T cell repertoires in COVID-19. As for the study in general: Acute and convalescent COVID-19 specimens originated in the United States, Italy and Spain. The cDNA or gDNA used as material had been derived from T cells, B-cell-depleted T cells, or PBMCs.

Trimming removed 5 bases from V and 3 bases from J, with 16 bases in between. The CDR3 sequence is 15 residues long. CDR1 and CDR2 from the germline V gene are MNHEY and SMNVEV (reference sequence). Original analysis: The authors estimated nucleated cell counts from reference gene primer amplification. Using immunoSEQ multiplex PCR, the repertoire was profiled, and TCRdb retains in-frame clones only, with some absent. V and J calls and clone size come straight from that table; D and trimming were deduced from the DNA. The table includes about 12,000 clones, approximately 80% detected once. This receptor was obtained from a woman aged 55-69 years with acute or convalescent COVID-19. The V gene is TRBV27, the J gene TRBJ1-1, with D perhaps TRBD1 (5 bases). Sequencing was performed on peripheral blood. The CDR3 region has the DNA TGTGCCAGCAGTCTCCGGGGGGGAGGGTACACTGAAGCTTTCTTT. Amino acid sequence: CASSLRGGGYTEAFF.